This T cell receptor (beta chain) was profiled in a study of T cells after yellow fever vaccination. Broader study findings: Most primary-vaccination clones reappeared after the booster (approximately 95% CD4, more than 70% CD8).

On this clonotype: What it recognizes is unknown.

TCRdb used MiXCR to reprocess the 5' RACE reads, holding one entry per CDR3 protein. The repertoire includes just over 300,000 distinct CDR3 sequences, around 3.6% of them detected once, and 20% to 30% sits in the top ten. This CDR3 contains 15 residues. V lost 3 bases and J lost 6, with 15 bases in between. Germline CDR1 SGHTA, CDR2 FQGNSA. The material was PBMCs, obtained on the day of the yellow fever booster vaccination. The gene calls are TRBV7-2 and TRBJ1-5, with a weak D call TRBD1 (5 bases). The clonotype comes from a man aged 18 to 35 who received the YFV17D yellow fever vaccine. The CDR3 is CASSFVQAWGQPQHF. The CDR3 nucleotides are TGTGCCAGCAGCTTTGTACAGGCATGGGGTCAGCCCCAGCATTTT.